This entry is about one T cell receptor (beta chain). Its antigen is unknown. One base away there is no much larger clone; base qualities are not given. These data originate in a study of low-dose radiotherapy and immunotherapy resistance in tumors (dated 2022 in TCRdb). Regarding the research as a whole: In Cohort 1, 0.5 Gy per fraction was delivered every 2 weeks, and a total PTV dose of 6.5 Gy was prescribed. Starting on cycle 1 day 1, patients took 300 mg of aspirin by mouth once daily for four cycles. Eight patients were included in the translational analysis, namely three from the first dose cohort plus the first five from the second dose cohort. For Cohort 2, the dose was 1 Gy per fraction given every two weeks, adding up to 13 Gy in total across 26 weeks. Cyclophosphamide 200 mg/m2 was given intravenously every two weeks, one day before each radiation and immunotherapy administration. Randomization of trial participants into treatment groups was not performed. Patients were given nivolumab as a 240 mg flat dose every two weeks and ipilimumab at 1 mg/kg every six weeks, with both drugs delivered intravenously.

The donors came from RACIN, which was a single-arm phase I dose-escalation trial that paired nivolumab and ipilimumab with aspirin, low-dose cyclophosphamide and low-dose radiotherapy. Patients were eligible if they had advanced solid tumors that were TIL-negative. The CDR3 measures 15 amino acids from cysteine to phenylalanine. The read is trimmed to its CDR3 DNA, 45 bases read in frame from base 1. For CDR1 and CDR2, the germline V gene lists SGHTS and YDEGEE. Trimming removed 4 bases from V and 3 bases from J; the gene matches leave 4 bases unexplained. First-strand cDNA was synthesized with Superscript III and a set of TRAV- and TRBV-specific primers, covering both TCRalpha and TCRbeta chains. A roughly 18-cycle PCR with Phusion amplified the TCRs, pairing a constant-region primer with the adapter that was attached to the V primers. The MessageAmp II aRNA Amplification Kit was used to amplify the isolated mRNA, with in vitro transcription run for approximately 15 hours at 37 degrees C. mRNA for TCR sequencing was isolated with the Dynabeads mRNA DIRECT Purification Kit. Indexed Illumina adapters were added in a second Phusion PCR of roughly 25 cycles, after which AMPure XP beads were used to purify the products. Regarding the original processing steps: Custom Perl scripts pooled TCR sequences encoding the same protein, removed out-of-frame sequences and computed each clonotype's abundance. Any TCR sequence backed by just one read was left out of the analysis. Among the metrics used to describe the repertoires were Shannon entropy, Gini index, clonality, richness, and the frequency of TCRs shared between repertoires. The public reads were run again by TCRdb, first through fastp at Q25 and then through MiXCR, and only productive beta chains were kept. Each CDR3 protein appears once, grouped with its most common genes and DNA. TCRdb, not the original authors, processed these V and J calls. This sample gives 10,000 to 15,000 distinct CDR3 sequences in total; approximately 61% of them show up just once. Together, the top ten hold roughly 7.1% of the sample.

The sequence is built from TRBV5-8 and TRBJ2-6, with 7 central nucleotides matching TRBD1. The source of this sequence is a human donor with advanced metastatic prostate, ovarian, gallbladder or colorectal cancer (not recorded which). This table probably holds off-target reads from a library built for another chain. The CDR3 amino acid sequence is: CASSKQGFGANVLTF. The DNA reads as follows: TGTGCCAGCAGCAAACAGGGGTTTGGGGCCAACGTCCTGACTTTC. Outside the CDR3, residues come from the reference TRBV5-8 and TRBJ2-6 proteins, so the full variable domain is: EAGVTQSPTHLIKTRGQQATLRCSPISGHTSVYWYQQALGLGLQFLLWYDEGEERNRGNFPPRFSGRQFPNYSSELNVNALELEDSALYLCASSKQGFGANVLTFGAGSRLTVL.